This T cell receptor beta chain came from a study of CD8 T cells in ankylosing spondylitis. It was by quantitative 5'-RACE with molecular barcodes that TCR beta libraries were made. MiXCR, applied by TCRdb to the 5' RACE reads, yields one record per CDR3 protein. The data show about 150,000 distinct CDR3 sequences, roughly 34% seen once. This clonotype was picked up a small number of times. Its specificity is not known. General study results and limits: Enrichment of disease-linked clones was reportedly significant in matched ankylosing spondylitis synovial fluid. Reports of some motif variants in reactive arthritis synovial fluid and blood predate this one. Clones that were linked to disease were CD8+ and were relatively rare in peripheral blood.

The V and J ends lost 0 bases and 0 bases respectively, with 15 bases between them. The CDR3 covers 17 residues. CDR1 and CDR2 from the germline V gene are SEHNR and FQNEAQ (reference sequence). The chain is built from TRBV7-9 and TRBJ2-7, with D tentatively TRBD1 (6 bases). Sequencing was carried out using synovial fluid, either unsorted or a sorted T cell fraction (not recorded which). The origin of this receptor is a male donor with ankylosing spondylitis. The CDR3 sequence: CASSLAMGSGVSYEQYF. The CDR3 bases are TGTGCCAGCAGCTTAGCGATGGGGTCAGGGGTCTCCTACGAGCAGTACTTC. The full variable domain, in which reference TRBV7-9 and TRBJ2-7 provide the parts outside the CDR3, is DTGVSQNPRHKITKRGQNVTFRCDPISEHNRLYWYRQTLGQGPEFLTYFQNEAQLEKSRLLSDRFSAERPKGSFSTLEIQRTEQGDSAMYLCASSLAMGSGVSYEQYFGPGTRLTVT.